The 14 T cell receptor beta chains reported below all come from one sample, sequenced in a study of PD-L1 blockade in urothelial cancer. Repertoires were generated with immunoSEQ multiplex PCR, while TCRdb's copy carries only in-frame clones and drops some. The sample carries roughly 25,000 clones, approximately 84% recorded once. The sample was PBMCs, taken around atezolizumab (anti-PD-L1) treatment. The source is a man aged 65-85 years with urothelial cancer.

The V gene is TRBV14, the J gene TRBJ2-6; TRBD1 agrees at 8 bases. The V gene end was trimmed by 4 bases and the J gene end by 2 bases; junction bases not matched to a gene: 10. The germline CDR1 and CDR2 sequences are SGHDN and FVKESK. The CDR3 is 18 residues long. This CDR3 is CASSPGQGISAGANVLTF. DNA for the CDR3: TGTGCCAGCAGCCCCGGACAGGGTATTTCGGCTGGGGCCAACGTCCTGACTTTC. The full variable domain, rest sourced from reference TRBV14 and TRBJ2-6, is EAGVTQFPSHSVIEKGQTVTLRCDPISGHDNLYWYRRVMGKEIKFLLHFVKESKQDESGMPNNRFLAERTGGTYSTLKVQPAELEDSGVYFCASSPGQGISAGANVLTFGAGSRLTVL.

J is TRBJ2-3 and V is TRBV30; 8 positions agree with TRBD2. V shed 3 bases and J 0 bases; nucleotides not matched to a gene: 11. The CDR3 spans 17 residues. Germline loops: CDR1 GTSNPN, CDR2 SVGIG (reference sequence). CDR3 sequence (DNA): TGTGCCTGGAGCGCCGGGACTAGTCAACCCAGCACAGATACGCAGTATTTT. It codes for CAWSAGTSQPSTDTQYF.

This clone was recorded once. The genes are TRBV19 and TRBJ2-3; tentatively, D is TRBD2 (7 bases). Germline-derived CDR1 and CDR2 are LNHDA and SQIVND (reference sequence). V dropped 9 bases and J dropped 1 base, with 11 bases sitting between them. The CDR3 covers 13 residues. CDR3 DNA sequence: TGTGCCAGCAGGGGAGGGGGCACAGATACGCAGTATTTT. This sequence encodes CASRGGGTDTQYF.

V and J are TRBV10-1 and TRBJ2-1, with D maybe TRBD1 (5 bases). Germline-derived CDR1 and CDR2 are WNHNN and SYGVQD (reference sequence). V was trimmed by 0 bases and J by 7 bases, leaving 13 bases between them. The CDR3 sequence is 15 residues long. Written as DNA, the CDR3 is TGCGCCAGCAGTGAGTCAGGGCAGGGTCGGAATGAGCAGTTCTTC. Translation gives CASSESGQGRNEQFF.

The chain carries TRBV27 and TRBJ1-3; maybe TRBD1 (6 bases). This CDR3 is built from 14 residues. The germline gives CDR1 MNHEY, CDR2 SMNVEV (reference sequence). V was clipped by 8 bases and J by 2 bases, with 13 bases between them. In DNA, the CDR3 is TGTGCCAGCGCGGACAGAGACCCTGGAAACACCATATATTTT. Protein sequence: CASADRDPGNTIYF.

As regards this clone: A read error may produce the germline difference seen at one junction end. V is TRBV10-3 and J is TRBJ2-7; 7 bases align to TRBD1. The CDR3 is made up of 14 amino acids. The V gene's germline CDR1 is ENHRY and CDR2 SYGVKD. This chain's CDR3 is CAISEGTVPTSGFF. The DNA for the CDR3 is TGTGCCATCAGTGAGGGGACAGTCCCAACATCTGGGTTCTTC.

The rearrangement links TRBV5-1 to TRBJ2-2, with TRBD2 matching over 8 bases. With V trimmed by 1 base and J by 5 bases, 4 bases remained unmatched. CDR3 length: 15 residues. Germline-derived CDR1 and CDR2 are SGHRS and YFSETQ. The CDR3 bases are TGCGCCAGCAGCTTGAGGAGCGGGAGAACCGGGGAGCTGTTTTTT. It specifies CASSLRSGRTGELFF.

This clone was observed a single time. The chain has TRBV19 and TRBJ2-7; possible D gene TRBD1, 5 bases. Germline V CDR1 and CDR2: LNHDA, SQIVND (reference sequence). CDR3 length: 13 residues. Trimming left V 5 bases short and J 2 bases short, with 10 bases between. The CDR3 reads CASSPGPPYEQYF. In DNA, the CDR3 is TGTGCCAGTAGTCCAGGGCCCCCCTACGAGCAGTACTTC.

The chain couples TRBV10-3 to TRBJ1-2; 10 nucleotides line up with TRBD1. There are 15 residues in the CDR3. CDR1 is ENHRY, CDR2 SYGVKD, per germline. V dropped 1 base and J dropped 2; count of bases not matched to a gene: 1. CDR3 coding DNA: TGTGCCATCAGTGAGTTGGGACAGGGGAACTATGGCTACACCTTC. This gives the protein CAISELGQGNYGYTF.

V gene TRBV16 combines with J gene TRBJ1-2; 10 bases align to TRBD1. The germline gives CDR1 KGHSY, CDR2 FQNENV. The V gene end was trimmed by 3 bases and the J gene end by 8 bases; junction bases not matched to a gene: 9. The CDR3 has 15 amino acids. For the CDR3, the DNA is TGTGCCAGCAGCCAGACCGGGACAGGGGTAAGAGGCTACACCTTC. It translates to CASSQTGTGVRGYTF.

V usage is TRBV11-2 and J usage is TRBJ2-5; 9 nucleotides align to TRBD1. Unmatched junction bases numbered 4, after V lost 4 bases and J lost 4 bases. Germline V gives CDR1 SGHAT, CDR2 FQNNGV. The CDR3 consists of 14 residues. The CDR3 DNA reads TGTGCCAGCAGCTCCTGGACAGGGGCAGAGACCCAGTACTTC. Amino acids: CASSSWTGAETQYF. Based on the CDR3 plus reference TRBV11-2 and TRBJ2-5, the full variable domain is EAGVAQSPRYKIIEKRQSVAFWCNPISGHATLYWYQQILGQGPKLLIQFQNNGVVDDSQLPKDRFSAERLKGVDSTLKIQPAKLEDSAVYLCASSSWTGAETQYFGPGTRLLVL.

This clone showed up just a few times. The rearrangement uses TRBV7-8 and TRBJ1-4; D not resolved. CDR3 length: 15 residues. Germline CDR1 SGHVS, CDR2 FQNEAQ. Trimming removed 5 bases from V and 2 bases from J, with 12 bases in between. CDR3 in DNA: TGTGCCAGCAGCACCTCTGGGCGCACTAATGAAAAACTGTTTTTT. Translated, it gives CASSTSGRTNEKLFF.

The genes are TRBV5-1 and TRBJ2-5, with a possible D match to TRBD1 (6 bases). CDR1 and CDR2 (germline): SGHRS, YFSETQ. The V end lost 3 bases, the J end lost 2 bases, and 14 bases lay between the germline ends. This CDR3 region has 15 residues. The CDR3 here is CASSSSGTHQETQYF. The CDR3 DNA follows: TGCGCCAGCAGCTCATCCGGGACACATCAAGAGACCCAGTACTTC.

The V and J genes are TRBV7-8 and TRBJ2-5; tentatively, D is TRBD2 (6 bases). V lost 4 bases and J lost 1, with 22 bases in between. CDR1 is SGHVS, CDR2 FQNEAQ, per germline. CDR3 length: 18 amino acids. CDR3 sequence reads: CASSSPFLRGGFQETQYF. CDR3 nucleotide sequence: TGTGCCAGCAGCTCCCCCTTTTTGCGGGGTGGGTTCCAAGAGACCCAGTACTTC.